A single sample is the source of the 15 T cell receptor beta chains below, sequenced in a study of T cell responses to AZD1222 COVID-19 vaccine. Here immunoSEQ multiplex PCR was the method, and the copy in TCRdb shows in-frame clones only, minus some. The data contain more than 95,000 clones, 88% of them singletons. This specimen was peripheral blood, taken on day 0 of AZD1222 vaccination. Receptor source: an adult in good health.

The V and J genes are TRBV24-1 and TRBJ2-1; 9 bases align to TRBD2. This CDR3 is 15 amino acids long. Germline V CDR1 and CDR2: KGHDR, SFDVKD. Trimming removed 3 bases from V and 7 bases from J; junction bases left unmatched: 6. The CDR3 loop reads CATSDPSGAGNEQFF. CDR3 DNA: TGTGCCACCAGTGATCCTAGCGGGGCCGGGAATGAGCAGTTCTTC.

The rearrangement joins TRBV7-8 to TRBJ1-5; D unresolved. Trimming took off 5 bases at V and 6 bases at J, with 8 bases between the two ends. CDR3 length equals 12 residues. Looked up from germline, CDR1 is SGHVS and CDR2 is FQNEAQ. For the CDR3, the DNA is TGTGCCAGCAGCCCTTCCACTCAGCCCCAGCATTTT. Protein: CASSPSTQPQHF.

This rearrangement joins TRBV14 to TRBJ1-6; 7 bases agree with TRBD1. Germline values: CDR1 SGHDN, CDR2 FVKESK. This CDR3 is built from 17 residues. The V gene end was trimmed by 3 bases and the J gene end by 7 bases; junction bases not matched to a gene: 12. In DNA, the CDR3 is TGTGCCAGCAGCCAGATGGGGACAGCCATGCAGAATTCACCCCTCCACTTT. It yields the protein CASSQMGTAMQNSPLHF.

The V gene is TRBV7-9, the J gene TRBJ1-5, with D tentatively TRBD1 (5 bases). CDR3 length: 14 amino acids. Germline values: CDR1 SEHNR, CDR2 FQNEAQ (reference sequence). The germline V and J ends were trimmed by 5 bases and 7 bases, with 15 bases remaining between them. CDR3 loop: CASSPGGGLQPQHF. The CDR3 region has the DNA TGTGCCAGCAGCCCTGGGGGAGGTCTACAGCCCCAGCATTTT.

CDR3 region: CASSLQGEAEAFF. Here the CDR3 DNA reads TGTGCCAGCAGTTTACAGGGTGAGGCTGAAGCTTTCTTT. The chain carries TRBV27 and TRBJ1-1, with D tentatively TRBD1 (5 bases). Germline CDR1 is MNHEY and CDR2 is SMNVEV (reference sequence). The V end lost 2 bases, the J end lost 6 bases, and 10 bases lay between the germline ends. The CDR3 runs 13 residues.

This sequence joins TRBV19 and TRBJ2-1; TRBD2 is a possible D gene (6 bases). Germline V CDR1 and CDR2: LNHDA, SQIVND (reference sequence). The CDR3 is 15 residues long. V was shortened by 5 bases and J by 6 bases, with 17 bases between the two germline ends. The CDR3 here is CASSPRDSPTNEQFF. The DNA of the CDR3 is TGTGCCAGTAGTCCCCGGGACTCTCCCACCAATGAGCAGTTCTTC.

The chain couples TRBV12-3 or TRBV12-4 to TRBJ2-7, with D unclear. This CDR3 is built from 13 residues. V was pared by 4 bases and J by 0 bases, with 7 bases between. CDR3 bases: TGTGCCAGCAGTTCGGCCTCCTCCTACGAGCAGTACTTC. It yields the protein CASSSASSYEQYF.

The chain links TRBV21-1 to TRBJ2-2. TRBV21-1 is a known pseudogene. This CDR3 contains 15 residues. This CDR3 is CASSNSRTNTGELFF. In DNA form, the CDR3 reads TGTGCCAGCAGCAACAGTAGAACGAACACCGGGGAGCTGTTTTTT.

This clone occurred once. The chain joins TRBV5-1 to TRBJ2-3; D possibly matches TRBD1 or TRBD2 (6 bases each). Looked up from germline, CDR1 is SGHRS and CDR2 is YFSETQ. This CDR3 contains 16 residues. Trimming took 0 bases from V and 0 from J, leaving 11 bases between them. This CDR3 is CASSLAGGLSTDTQYF. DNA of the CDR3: TGCGCCAGCAGCTTGGCTGGGGGGCTAAGCACAGATACGCAGTATTTT.

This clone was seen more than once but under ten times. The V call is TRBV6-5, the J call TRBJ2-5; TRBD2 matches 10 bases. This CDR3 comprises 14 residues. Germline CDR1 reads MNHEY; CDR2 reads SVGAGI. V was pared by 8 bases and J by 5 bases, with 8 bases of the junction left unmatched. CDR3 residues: CASDAGLATETQYF. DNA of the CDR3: TGTGCCAGCGACGCGGGACTAGCGACGGAGACCCAGTACTTC.

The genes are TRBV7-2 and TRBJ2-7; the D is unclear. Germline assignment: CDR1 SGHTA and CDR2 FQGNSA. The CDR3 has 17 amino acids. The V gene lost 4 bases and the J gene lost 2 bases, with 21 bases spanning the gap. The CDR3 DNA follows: TGTGCCAGCAGCTCCACCACTACTACGATCCTGCCCTACGAGCAGTACTTC. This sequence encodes CASSSTTTTILPYEQYF.

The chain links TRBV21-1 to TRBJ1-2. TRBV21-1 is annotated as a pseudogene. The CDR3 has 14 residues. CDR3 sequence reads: CANMWGVLNYGYTF. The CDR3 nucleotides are TGTGCCAACATGTGGGGGGTCCTCAACTATGGCTACACCTTC.

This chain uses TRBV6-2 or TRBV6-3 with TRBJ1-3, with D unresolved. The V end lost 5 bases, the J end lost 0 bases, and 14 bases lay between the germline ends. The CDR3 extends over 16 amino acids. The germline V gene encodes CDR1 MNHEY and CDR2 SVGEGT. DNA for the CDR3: TGTGCCAGCAGTCCACCTCAGCGACACTCTGGAAACACCATATATTTT. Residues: CASSPPQRHSGNTIYF.

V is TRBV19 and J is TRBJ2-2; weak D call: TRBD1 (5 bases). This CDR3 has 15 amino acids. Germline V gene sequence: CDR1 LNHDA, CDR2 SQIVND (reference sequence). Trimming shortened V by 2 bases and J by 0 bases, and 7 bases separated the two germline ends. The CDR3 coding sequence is TGTGCCAGTAGTATACAGGGCCCGAACACCGGGGAGCTGTTTTTT. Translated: CASSIQGPNTGELFF.

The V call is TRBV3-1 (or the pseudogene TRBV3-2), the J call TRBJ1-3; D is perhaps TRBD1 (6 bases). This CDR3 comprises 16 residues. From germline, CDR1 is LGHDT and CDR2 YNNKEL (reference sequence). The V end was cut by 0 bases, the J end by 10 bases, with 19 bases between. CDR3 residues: CASSQDPGHGIGTIYF. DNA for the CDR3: TGTGCCAGCAGCCAAGATCCGGGACACGGGATTGGTACCATATATTTT.